This T cell receptor (beta chain) originates from a study of beta chain features in type 1 diabetes. There was one heparinised blood draw per donor, averaging approximately 120 mL. A sort by CD45RO/CCR7/CD25/CD127/CD95/CD27 yielded CD4+ naive, central memory, regulatory and stem cell-like memory cells. Purities over 98% were achieved in all sorted populations. To note about this clone: Its cognate antigen is unknown.

The isolated RNA, all of it, was reverse transcribed, so expressed TCRB transcripts were what got sequenced. Sequencing was performed with immunoSEQ multiplex PCR; in TCRdb, only in-frame clones are kept and a portion is missing. The sample contains hundreds of thousands of clones, 30% of which appear only once. Study-level findings and limits: For type 1 diabetes patients, VDJ junctions showed fewer insertions and more deletions.

Trimming removed 4 bases at V and 1 base at J, with 13 bases between. Germline lookup yields CDR1 SGHRS and CDR2 YFSETQ. The CDR3 totals 15 residues. The sample was naive CD4+ T cells from blood. This receptor was taken from a man aged 18 to 30 in good health. The chain employs TRBV5-1 and TRBJ2-3; perhaps D is TRBD1 or TRBD2 (5 bases each). The CDR3 reads CASSGRDRRTDTQYF. The CDR3, as DNA: TGCGCCAGCAGCGGCCGGGACCGACGCACAGATACGCAGTATTTT.